The clone carrying this TCR beta chain was recorded a few times. The CDR3 is 13 residues long. Between the trimmed V and J ends, which lost 0 bases and 6 bases, there was a span of 9 bases. CDR1 MNHEY and CDR2 SVGAGI come from the germline V gene. This sample is drawn from a study of type 1 and type 2 diabetes patients. Overall study: The cohort mixed type 1 diabetes, type 2 diabetes and nondiabetic donors.

Genomic DNA was the PCR template. Multiplex PCR with 30 forward and 13 reverse primers amplified the TCR beta CDR3. MiXCR was run by TCRdb on the multiplex PCR reads, yielding one entry per CDR3 protein. The data contain 250,000 or so distinct CDR3 sequences, roughly 48% of them singletons. Each diabetic donor fulfilled classification criteria for either type 1 or type 2. J is TRBJ2-7 and V is TRBV6-5; no firm D call. This TCR derives from a young man with type 2 diabetes. Sequenced sample: peripheral blood mononuclear cells (PBMCs). Here the CDR3 reads CASSYSKVAEQYF. The CDR3, as DNA: TGTGCCAGCAGTTACTCGAAGGTCGCCGAGCAGTACTTC.